Below are 24 T cell receptor beta chains sequenced from a single sample in a study of OX40 agonist ivuxolimab in advanced cancers. Repertoires were generated with immunoSEQ multiplex PCR, while TCRdb's copy carries only in-frame clones and drops some. This sample carries 55,000 to 80,000 clones, about 80% of them seen once, and the ten largest clones take around 2.4%. Here the sequenced sample was CD4+ or CD8+ T cells sorted from blood, taken in a trial of the OX40 agonist ivuxolimab. Every receptor here comes from an adult with an advanced solid tumor such as melanoma, head and neck, liver or kidney cancer.

The CDR3 DNA is TGCAGCGTACAAACAGGGGTGGGCGAGCAGTACTTC. Translated, it gives CSVQTGVGEQYF. V is TRBV29-1 and J is TRBJ2-7; 7 bases are a match to TRBD1. This CDR3 is 12 amino acids long. The trim removed 6 bases at V and 6 bases at J, leaving 8 bases unmatched. Looked up from germline, CDR1 is SQVTM and CDR2 is ANQGSEA.

This clone was seen only a few times. This chain uses TRBV5-1 with TRBJ1-1; TRBD1 is a possible D gene (6 bases). The CDR3 loop spans 14 amino acids. With 4 bases removed from V and 5 bases from J, the gap between germline ends came to 15 bases. The germline CDR1 and CDR2 sequences are SGHRS and YFSETQ. This CDR3 is CASSPRGGWTEAFF. CDR3 in DNA: TGCGCCAGCAGCCCCCGAGGGGGATGGACTGAAGCTTTCTTT.

The V and J genes are TRBV6-5 and TRBJ1-2; perhaps TRBD1 as D (5 bases). CDR3 length: 12 residues. The ends were cut back, 10 bases at V and 3 bases at J, with 12 bases in the middle. Germline V CDR1 and CDR2: MNHEY, SVGAGI. The CDR3 coding sequence is TGTGCCACCGGGACGGGCGACTATGGCTACACCTTC. It translates to CATGTGDYGYTF.

This sequence joins TRBV27 and TRBJ2-7; D is possibly TRBD2 (5 bases). The CDR3 extends over 13 amino acids. Trimming removed 6 bases from V and 3 bases from J, with 12 bases in between. CDR1 MNHEY and CDR2 SMNVEV come from the germline V gene (reference sequence). CDR3 in DNA: TGTGCCAGCAGCGAGGGATGGGACTACGAGCAGTACTTC. Translation: CASSEGWDYEQYF.

The J gene is TRBJ1-1, the V gene TRBV4-3, with no clear D. The CDR3 consists of 15 residues. Germline loops: CDR1 LGHNA, CDR2 YSLEER. The V end lost 1 base, the J end lost 1 base, and 10 bases lay between the germline ends. The CDR3 sequence is CASSQGTDWNTEAFF. The CDR3 nucleotides read TGCGCCAGCAGCCAAGGCACAGACTGGAACACTGAAGCTTTCTTT.

This clone was recorded a few times. The chain combines TRBV6-1 with TRBJ2-7; D is ambiguous. V lost 2 bases and J 2 bases, leaving 13 bases between the germline ends. This CDR3 contains 15 residues. Germline CDR1 and CDR2: MNHNS and SASEGT. The DNA of the CDR3 is TGTGCCAGCAGTGAATATCCGACTGGTACCTACGAGCAGTACTTC. Its protein is CASSEYPTGTYEQYF.

This chain links TRBV19 with TRBJ2-2; D gene uncertain. Per the germline V gene, CDR1 is LNHDA and CDR2 is SQIVND (reference sequence). Between the trimmed V and J ends, which lost 6 bases and 13 bases, there was a span of 18 bases. This CDR3 is built from 13 residues. The CDR3 bases are TGTGCCAGTAGCGATCTCTCGAGAGAAGGGCTGTTTTTT. Protein product: CASSDLSREGLFF.

This chain uses TRBV5-4 with TRBJ1-6, with D perhaps TRBD1 (6 bases). Germline loops: CDR1 SGHNT, CDR2 YYREEE (reference sequence). CDR3 length: 14 residues. Deletions cut 0 bases from V and 9 bases from J, with 10 bases between. CDR3 region: CASSLAGGASPLHF. CDR3 nucleotides: TGTGCCAGCAGCTTGGCCGGGGGCGCTTCACCCCTCCACTTT.

Written as DNA, the CDR3 is TGCGCCAGCAGCCAAGCCGGGGGGACCTACAATGAGCAGTTCTTC. Encoded protein: CASSQAGGTYNEQFF. The rearrangement links TRBV4-3 to TRBJ2-1, with 7 bases identical to TRBD2. The germline V gene has CDR1 LGHNA and CDR2 YSLEER. J was trimmed by 2 bases and V by 1 base; bases with no gene match: 2. This CDR3 contains 15 residues.

The CDR3 nucleotides are TGTGCCAGCAGCGTAGCTAAGTCCACAGATACGCAGTATTTT. It is translated as CASSVAKSTDTQYF. This chain joins TRBV9 and TRBJ2-3; D is ambiguous. The CDR3 runs 14 residues. The germline V and J ends were trimmed by 0 bases and 2 bases, with 7 bases remaining between them. In germline, CDR1 is SGDLS, CDR2 YYNGEE.

The chain joins TRBV18 to TRBJ2-2; 14 bases fit TRBD2. There are 19 residues in the CDR3. V gave up 2 bases and J gave up 0 bases; unmatched junction bases: 5. The V gene's germline CDR1 is KGHSH and CDR2 LQKENI. CDR3 region: CASSPSGLAGGSNTGELFF. Written as DNA, the CDR3 is TGTGCCAGCTCACCATCTGGACTAGCGGGGGGATCGAACACCGGGGAGCTGTTTTTT.

The chain joins TRBV5-4 to TRBJ2-5, with 8 bases identical to TRBD1. With 4 bases clipped from V and 4 bases from J, the junction kept 9 bases outside the gene matches. Germline V CDR1 and CDR2: SGHNT, YYREEE (reference sequence). This CDR3 comprises 15 residues. CDR3 region: CASSPSTGGGETQYF. The CDR3 nucleotides read TGTGCCAGCAGCCCGTCAACAGGGGGAGGAGAGACCCAGTACTTC. Using reference TRBV5-4 and TRBJ2-5 for the parts outside the CDR3, the full variable domain is ETGVTQSPTHLIKTRGQQVTLRCSSQSGHNTVSWYQQALGQGPQFIFQYYREEENGRGNFPPRFSGLQFPNYSSELNVNALELDDSALYLCASSPSTGGGETQYFGPGTRLLVL.

This clone is deemed medium-sized. The chain is built from TRBV7-3 and TRBJ2-2; either TRBD1 or TRBD2 may fit D (6 bases each). This CDR3 spans 15 amino acids. Trimming took 5 bases from V and 7 from J, leaving 17 bases between them. The V gene's germline CDR1 is SGHTA and CDR2 FQGTGA. The CDR3 region has the DNA TGTGCCAGCAGCCCCCAACCGGGGGCTGGCGGGGAGCTGTTTTTT. Its protein is CASSPQPGAGGELFF.

The rearrangement links TRBV6-5 to TRBJ2-4; D is unclear. This CDR3 is 15 amino acids long. CDR1 is MNHEY and CDR2 is SVGAGI in the germline V gene. The V and J ends lost 0 bases and 2 bases respectively, with 8 bases between them. This CDR3 is CASSYSWGSKNIQYF. DNA for the CDR3: TGTGCCAGCAGTTACTCATGGGGTTCCAAAAACATTCAGTACTTC.

This chain links TRBV5-1 with TRBJ2-3; possibly TRBD2 for D (7 bases). CDR1 and CDR2 (germline): SGHRS, YFSETQ. The CDR3 runs to 15 residues. The V end was cut by 0 bases, the J end by 6 bases, with 14 bases between. For the CDR3, the DNA is TGCGCCAGCAGCTTGGAGGGGGGGCCTATTGATACGCAGTATTTT. It yields the protein CASSLEGGPIDTQYF.

In its sample, this clone was seen once. V and J are TRBV10-3 and TRBJ2-6; the match to TRBD1 covers 7 bases. Germline V gene sequence: CDR1 ENHRY, CDR2 SYGVKD. CDR3 length: 16 amino acids. V was clipped by 6 bases and J by 4 bases; unmatched bases: 9. The CDR3 DNA follows: TGTGCCATCAGGCCGGGACAGCAGGCCGGGGCCAACGTCCTGACTTTC. It yields the protein CAIRPGQQAGANVLTF.

The chain combines TRBV7-6 with TRBJ2-7; D is unclear. The germline V gene has CDR1 SGHVS and CDR2 FNYEAQ. The CDR3 loop spans 13 amino acids. Deletions cut 0 bases from V and 4 bases from J, with 7 bases between. The CDR3 sequence is CASSLAVSYEQYF. The DNA of the CDR3 is TGTGCCAGCAGCTTAGCGGTTAGTTACGAGCAGTACTTC.

The chain combines TRBV7-2 with TRBJ2-2; TRBD2 matches 13 bases. The CDR3 consists of 19 residues. The germline gives CDR1 SGHTA, CDR2 FQGNSA. J gave up 6 bases and V 5 bases, and 15 bases lay outside the gene matches. The DNA for the CDR3 is TGTGCCAGCAGCCTAGAACCGGGACTAGCGGGATCATGGGCCGGGGAGCTGTTTTTT. Protein product: CASSLEPGLAGSWAGELFF. Variable domain in full (rest from reference TRBV7-2 and TRBJ2-2): GAGVSQSPSNKVTEKGKDVELRCDPISGHTALYWYRQSLGQGLEFLIYFQGNSAPDKSGLPSDRFSAERTGGSVSTLTIQRTQQEDSAVYLCASSLEPGLAGSWAGELFFGEGSRLTVL.

V gene TRBV5-1 combines with J gene TRBJ2-5, with D perhaps TRBD1 (6 bases). CDR3 length equals 16 residues. The ends were cut back, 5 bases at V and 5 bases at J, with 22 bases in the middle. The V gene's germline CDR1 is SGHRS and CDR2 YFSETQ. In DNA form, the CDR3 reads TGCGCCAGCAGTGGGGGCCGGGCGGCAACGGCGGAGACCCAGTACTTC. Translating gives CASSGGRAATAETQYF.

The chain links TRBV11-2 to TRBJ1-1; D is unclear. Germline-derived CDR1 and CDR2 are SGHAT and FQNNGV. Trimming pared 3 bases from V and 4 bases from J, leaving 18 bases between. The length of the CDR3 is 16 residues. CDR3 sequence (DNA): TGTGCCAGCAGCTTTCAGACGACCCCGCGGGGCACTGAAGCTTTCTTT. This sequence encodes CASSFQTTPRGTEAFF.

J is TRBJ1-1 and V is TRBV10-3, with 7 positions matching TRBD1. The trim removed 7 bases at V and 4 bases at J, leaving 3 bases unmatched. From germline, CDR1 is ENHRY and CDR2 SYGVKD. The CDR3 consists of 12 residues. The CDR3 spells CAINAGGTEAFF. CDR3 nucleotide sequence: TGTGCCATCAACGCAGGGGGCACTGAAGCTTTCTTT.

The chain joins TRBV7-2 to TRBJ1-2; weak D call: TRBD1 (6 bases). The CDR3 runs to 15 residues. Germline loops: CDR1 SGHTA, CDR2 FQGNSA. V lost 1 base and J 8 bases, leaving 17 bases between the germline ends. CDR3 DNA sequence: TGTGCCAGCAGCTTAGAGGCCATCTGGGGGGCCGGCTACACCTTC. Translation: CASSLEAIWGAGYTF.

The V and J genes are TRBV4-2 and TRBJ1-5, with 7 positions matching TRBD1. The CDR3 has 15 amino acids. V was clipped by 2 bases and J by 3 bases; unmatched bases: 4. CDR1 is LGHNA, CDR2 YNFKEQ, per germline. The CDR3 region has the DNA TGTGCCAGCAGCCAACAGGACAGGAACAATCAGCCCCAGCATTTT. Its protein is CASSQQDRNNQPQHF.

The V call is TRBV5-6, the J call TRBJ2-7; D remains unclear. V lost 1 base, J lost 0 bases, and 17 bases lay in between. The length of the CDR3 is 17 residues. Germline V CDR1 and CDR2: SGHDT, YYEEEE. The DNA of the CDR3 is TGTGCCAGCAGCTTGCTCCCCCTTCCGACCCGCTCCTACGAGCAGTACTTC. Translation: CASSLLPLPTRSYEQYF.